This TCR beta chain comes out of a study of shared clonotypes between healthy human individuals (dated by TCRdb to the early 2020s). For the wider study: The cohort comprised two women and a few men aged 18 to 49 years. For each donor, CD4 naive and CD4 memory were each run on three plates, CD8 naive on two plates, and CD8 memory on one plate. The study deeply sequenced blood TCR repertoires of about 5 healthy adults to estimate repertoire size and the extent of clonotype sharing between individuals. To increase sequencing depth and limit assay-specific biases, different laboratories used diverse techniques to prepare libraries and sequence TCR repertoires. Leukapheresis yielded between about 0.9 and 9 billion PBMCs per donor.

Using the deep immunoSEQ assay, multiplex PCR amplified TCR CDR3 regions from genomic DNA. Genomic DNA extracted from each cell subset was distributed evenly over all wells of several immunoSEQ 96-well plates, and each plate served as one replicate. For sorted subsets, each replicate PCR was loaded with 200 ng genomic DNA, equivalent to 25,000 to 35,000 T cell genomes. Purified libraries were quantified with a Qubit 3.0 fluorometer, sized on a Bioanalyzer 2100, and re-quantified with the KAPA Library Quantification kit. Each immunoSEQ 96-well plate was sequenced on its own single-read 150-cycle Illumina NextSeq 550 flow cell. In the authors' own workflow: Because only junctional sequences without quality scores were contained in the immunoSEQ output, filtering matching that applied to full-length reads could not be performed. To assign V/J genes and CDR3, sequences were annotated using PyIR, a Python wrapper for IgBLAST v1.9, with IMGT germline references. Any read was removed if the V/J assignment was weak (E-value above 1e-6), the CDR3 was missing, or the read contained stop codons, out-of-frame junctions, or ambiguous translated residues. V3J clonotypes were defined as sequences sharing the same inferred V gene, J gene, and CDR3 amino acid sequence. Percentage overlap between repertoires was calculated by dividing the number of shared unique clonotypes by the size of the smaller repertoire. Three approaches were used to assess repertoire richness: RTK rarefaction, the Chao1 estimator, and Recon v2.1 estimates of unobserved clonotypes. For all TCRbeta clonotypes obtained by the gDNA method from a few donors, generation probabilities were computed with OLGA. TCRdb holds this immuneACCESS table with in-frame rearrangements only. Some clones are missing; in checked studies, unresolved V genes explain under half, and the rest has no known cause. V and J calls and clone size follow that table, whereas D and trimming were derived from the DNA. For this sample the table gives 1.4 million or so clones, of which about 98.5% were detected only once. The ten largest make up 0.36% of the sample.

Healthy HIV-negative adults with no recently reported acute infections or vaccinations were included as donors. Every donor was a Caucasian adult living in Nashville, Tennessee, USA. Magnetic negative selection was used to enrich CD4+ T cells, after which naive cells were positively selected on CD45RA and the negative fraction became the memory subset. Blood was collected by leukapheresis, and PBMCs were isolated by Ficoll-Histopaque density gradient centrifugation and then cryopreserved in liquid nitrogen vapor phase. Purity and quantity of every magnetically sorted T cell population were checked by analytical flow cytometry. Genomic DNA was isolated from every sorted fraction and measured by UV absorbance on a Nanodrop 2000c. What the authors observed across the whole study: Larger estimated clonotype richness was generally found for naive subsets than for memory subsets. Sharing across several donors was observed for 4.5% to 6.5% of naive CD4, around 3.5% of naive CD8, 2% to 2.5% of memory CD4, and around 0.4% of memory CD8 clonotypes. Pairwise subsampling led to the expectation that sequencing depth would affect the degree of clonotype sharing among donors. Only blood was sampled, and tissue TCR repertoires likely differ from those in blood. Higher generation probabilities were observed for clonotypes shared by all four sorted-subset donors than for non-shared clonotypes. Incomplete sequencing was indicated by rarefaction of sorted-subset datasets, despite the large sequencing depth. Because the study included a small number of donors, the genetic and exposure-history diversity represented was limited.

On this clone itself: What this receptor recognizes is not known. No base-level quality is on record; no much larger clone is a single base apart.

A distance of 9 bases separates the germline ends of V and J, which lose 0 bases and 0 bases respectively. According to the germline V gene, CDR1 reads SGDLS and CDR2 reads YYNGEE. CDR3 length: 15 amino acids, cysteine to phenylalanine. The sequence is cut down to CDR3 DNA, 45 bases in frame from base 1. Sequencing was carried out using naive CD4+ T cells sorted from blood. The cell subset or site label of this sample denotes: CD45RA+ positively selected. The chain joins TRBV9 to TRBJ1-2, with an unclear D gene assignment. The source is a man aged 25-45 years in good health. The nucleotides read TGTGCCAGCAGCGTAGCTACCGGGCCTAACTATGGCTACACCTTC. Its product reads: CASSVATGPNYGYTF.